This TCR beta chain is from a study of blood T cell repertoires in COVID-19. Across the study: COVID-19 samples collected from the United States, Italy and Spain covered acute and convalescent phases.

Original processing methods: Cell counts per sample came from amplifying reference gene primers. Sequencing was performed with immunoSEQ multiplex PCR; in TCRdb, only in-frame clones are kept and a portion is missing. That table gives V, J and clone size, and the DNA gave D and trimming. Of about 190,000 clones listed, more than 60% are singletons. This TCR was sampled from a woman aged 45-59 years with acute or convalescent COVID-19. The material sequenced was peripheral blood.

DNA of the CDR3: TGTGCCAGCAGGGGACAAGGAACTGATGACCTTGTAGCCAAAAACATTCAGTACTTC. Translation: CASRGQGTDDLVAKNIQYF. This sequence joins TRBV2 and TRBJ2-4, with a tentative D call TRBD1 (6 bases). The germline V gene encodes CDR1 SNHLY and CDR2 FYNNEI. The CDR3 has 19 amino acids. V was trimmed by 6 bases and J by 0 bases, leaving 24 bases between them.